This T cell receptor beta chain emerged from a study of T cell repertoires in cytomegalovirus infection. TCRdb fed the reads into MiXCR, producing one record per CDR3 protein. The data show 150,000 to 200,000 distinct CDR3 sequences, roughly 28% seen once. Germline V CDR1 and CDR2: SGHTA, FQGNSA. Unmatched junction bases numbered 11, after V lost 0 bases and J lost 1 base. The CDR3 extends over 19 amino acids. The sequencing sample was made of PBMCs. This receptor was obtained from a human donor in good health (CMV status not recorded). Some clones in this sample may be carry-over from other donors' samples. The rearrangement joins TRBV7-2 to TRBJ2-7; 11 positions agree with TRBD1. As DNA, the CDR3 is TGTGCCAGCAGCTTAGCGTACCCCGGGGGACAGGGGGTTTCCTACGAGCAGTACTTC. Its protein is CASSLAYPGGQGVSYEQYF. The whole variable domain, filled in from reference TRBV7-2 and TRBJ2-7, reads GAGVSQSPSNKVTEKGKDVELRCDPISGHTALYWYRQSLGQGLEFLIYFQGNSAPDKSGLPSDRFSAERTGGSVSTLTIQRTQQEDSAVYLCASSLAYPGGQGVSYEQYFGPGTRLTVT.